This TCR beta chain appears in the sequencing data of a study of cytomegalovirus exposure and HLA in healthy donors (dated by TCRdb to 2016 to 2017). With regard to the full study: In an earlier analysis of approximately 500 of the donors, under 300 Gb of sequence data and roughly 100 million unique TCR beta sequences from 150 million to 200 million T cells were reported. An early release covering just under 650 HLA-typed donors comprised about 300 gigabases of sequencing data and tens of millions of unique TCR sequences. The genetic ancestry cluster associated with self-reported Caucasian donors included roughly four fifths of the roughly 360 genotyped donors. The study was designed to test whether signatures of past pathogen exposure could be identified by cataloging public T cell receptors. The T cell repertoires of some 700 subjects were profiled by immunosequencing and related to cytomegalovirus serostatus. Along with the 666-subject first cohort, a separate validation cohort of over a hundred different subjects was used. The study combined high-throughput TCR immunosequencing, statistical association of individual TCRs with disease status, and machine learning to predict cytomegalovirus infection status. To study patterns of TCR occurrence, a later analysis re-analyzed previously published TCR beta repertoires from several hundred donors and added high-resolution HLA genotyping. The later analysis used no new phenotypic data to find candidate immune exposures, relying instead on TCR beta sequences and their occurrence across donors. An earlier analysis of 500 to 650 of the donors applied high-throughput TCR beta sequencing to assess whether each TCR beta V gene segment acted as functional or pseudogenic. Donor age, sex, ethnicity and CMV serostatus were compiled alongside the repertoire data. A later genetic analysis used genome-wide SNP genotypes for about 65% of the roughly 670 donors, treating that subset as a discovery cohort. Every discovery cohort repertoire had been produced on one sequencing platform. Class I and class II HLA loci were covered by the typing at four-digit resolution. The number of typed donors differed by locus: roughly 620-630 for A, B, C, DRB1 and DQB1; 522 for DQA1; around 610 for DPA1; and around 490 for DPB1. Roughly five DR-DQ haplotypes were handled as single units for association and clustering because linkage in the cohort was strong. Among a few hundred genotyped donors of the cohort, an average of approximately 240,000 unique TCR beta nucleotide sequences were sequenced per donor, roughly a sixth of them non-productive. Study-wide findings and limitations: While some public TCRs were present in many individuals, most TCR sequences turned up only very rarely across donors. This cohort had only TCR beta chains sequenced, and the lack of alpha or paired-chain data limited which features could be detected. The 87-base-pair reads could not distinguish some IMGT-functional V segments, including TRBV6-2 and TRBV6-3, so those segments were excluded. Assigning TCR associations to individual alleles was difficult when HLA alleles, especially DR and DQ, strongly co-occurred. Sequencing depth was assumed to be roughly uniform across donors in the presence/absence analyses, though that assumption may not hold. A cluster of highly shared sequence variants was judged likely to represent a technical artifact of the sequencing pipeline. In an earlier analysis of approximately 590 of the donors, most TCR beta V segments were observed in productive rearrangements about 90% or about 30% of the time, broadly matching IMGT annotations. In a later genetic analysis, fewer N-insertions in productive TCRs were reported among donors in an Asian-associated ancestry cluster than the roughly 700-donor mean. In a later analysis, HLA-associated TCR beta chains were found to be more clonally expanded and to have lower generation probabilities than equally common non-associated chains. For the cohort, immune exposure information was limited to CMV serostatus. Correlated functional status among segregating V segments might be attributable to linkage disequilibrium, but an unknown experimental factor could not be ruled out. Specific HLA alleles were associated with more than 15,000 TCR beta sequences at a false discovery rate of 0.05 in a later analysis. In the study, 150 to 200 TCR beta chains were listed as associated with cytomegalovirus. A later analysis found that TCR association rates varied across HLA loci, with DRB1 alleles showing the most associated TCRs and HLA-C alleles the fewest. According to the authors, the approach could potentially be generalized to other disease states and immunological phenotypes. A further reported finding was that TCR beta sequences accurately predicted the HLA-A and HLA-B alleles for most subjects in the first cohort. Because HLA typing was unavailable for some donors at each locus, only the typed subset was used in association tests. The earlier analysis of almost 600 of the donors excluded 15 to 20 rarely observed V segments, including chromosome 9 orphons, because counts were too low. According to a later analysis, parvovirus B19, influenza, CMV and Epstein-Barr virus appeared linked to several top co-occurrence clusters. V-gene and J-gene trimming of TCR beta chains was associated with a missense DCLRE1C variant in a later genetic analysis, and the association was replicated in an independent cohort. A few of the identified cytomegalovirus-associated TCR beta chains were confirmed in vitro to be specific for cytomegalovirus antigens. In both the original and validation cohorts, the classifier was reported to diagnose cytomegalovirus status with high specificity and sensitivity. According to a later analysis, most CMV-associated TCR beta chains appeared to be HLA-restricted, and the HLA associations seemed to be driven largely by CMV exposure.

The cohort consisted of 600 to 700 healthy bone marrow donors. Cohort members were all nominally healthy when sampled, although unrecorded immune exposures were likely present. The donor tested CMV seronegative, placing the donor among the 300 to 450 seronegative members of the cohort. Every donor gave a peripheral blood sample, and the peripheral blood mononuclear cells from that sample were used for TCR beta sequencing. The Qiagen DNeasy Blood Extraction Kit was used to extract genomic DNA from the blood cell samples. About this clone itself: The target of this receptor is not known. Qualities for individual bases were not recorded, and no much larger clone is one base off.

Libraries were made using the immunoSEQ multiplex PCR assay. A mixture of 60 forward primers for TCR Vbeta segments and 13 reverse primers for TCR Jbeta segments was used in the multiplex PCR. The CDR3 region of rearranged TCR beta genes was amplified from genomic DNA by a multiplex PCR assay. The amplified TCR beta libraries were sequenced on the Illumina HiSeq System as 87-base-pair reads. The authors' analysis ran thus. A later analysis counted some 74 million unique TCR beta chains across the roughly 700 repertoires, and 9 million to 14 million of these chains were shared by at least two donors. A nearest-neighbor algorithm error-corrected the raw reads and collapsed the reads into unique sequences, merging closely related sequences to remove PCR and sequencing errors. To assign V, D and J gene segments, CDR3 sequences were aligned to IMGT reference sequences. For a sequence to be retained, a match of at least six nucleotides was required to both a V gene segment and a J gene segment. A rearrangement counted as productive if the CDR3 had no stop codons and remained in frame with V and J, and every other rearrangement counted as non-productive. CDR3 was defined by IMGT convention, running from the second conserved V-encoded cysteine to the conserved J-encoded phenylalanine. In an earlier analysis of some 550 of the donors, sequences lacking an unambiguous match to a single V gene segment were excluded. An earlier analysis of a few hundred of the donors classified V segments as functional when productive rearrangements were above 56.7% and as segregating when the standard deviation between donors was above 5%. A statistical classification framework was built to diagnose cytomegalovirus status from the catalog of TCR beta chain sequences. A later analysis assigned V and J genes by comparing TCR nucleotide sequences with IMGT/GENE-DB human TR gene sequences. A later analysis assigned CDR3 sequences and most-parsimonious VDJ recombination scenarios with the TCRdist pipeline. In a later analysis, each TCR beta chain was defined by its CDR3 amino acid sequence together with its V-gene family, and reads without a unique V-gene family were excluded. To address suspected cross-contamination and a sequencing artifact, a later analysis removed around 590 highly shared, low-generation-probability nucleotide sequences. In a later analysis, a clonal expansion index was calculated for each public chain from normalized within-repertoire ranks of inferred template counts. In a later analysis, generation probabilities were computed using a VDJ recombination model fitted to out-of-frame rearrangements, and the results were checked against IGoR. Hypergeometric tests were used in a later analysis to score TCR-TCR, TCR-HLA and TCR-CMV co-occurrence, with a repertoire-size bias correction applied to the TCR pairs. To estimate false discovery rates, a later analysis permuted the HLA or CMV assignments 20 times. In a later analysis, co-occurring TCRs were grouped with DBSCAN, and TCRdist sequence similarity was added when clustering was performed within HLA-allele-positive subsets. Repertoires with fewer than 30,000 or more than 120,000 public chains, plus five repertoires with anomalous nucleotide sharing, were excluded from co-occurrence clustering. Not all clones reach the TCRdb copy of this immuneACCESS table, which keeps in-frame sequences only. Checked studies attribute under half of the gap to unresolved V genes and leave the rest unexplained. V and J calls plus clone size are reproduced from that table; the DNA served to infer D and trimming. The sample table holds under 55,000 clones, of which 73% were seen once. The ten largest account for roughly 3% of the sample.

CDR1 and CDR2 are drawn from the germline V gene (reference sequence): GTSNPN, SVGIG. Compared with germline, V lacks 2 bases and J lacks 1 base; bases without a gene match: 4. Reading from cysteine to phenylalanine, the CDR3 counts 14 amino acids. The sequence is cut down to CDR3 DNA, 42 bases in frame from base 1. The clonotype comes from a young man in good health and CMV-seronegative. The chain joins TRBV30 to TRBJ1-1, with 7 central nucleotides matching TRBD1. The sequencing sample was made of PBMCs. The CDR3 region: CAWSPRTGNTEAFF. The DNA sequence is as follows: TGTGCCTGGAGTCCTCGGACAGGGAACACTGAAGCTTTCTTT.